Here is one T cell receptor beta chain with its context. V was clipped by 1 base and J by 0 bases, with 6 bases between them. The length of the CDR3 is 14 residues. Germline V gives CDR1 SEHNR, CDR2 FQNEAQ (reference sequence). Clones were read by immunoSEQ multiplex PCR, and TCRdb kept only the in-frame ones, dropping some. The sample carries over a million clones, approximately 98% recorded once. This sample stems from a study of shared clonotypes between healthy human individuals. The sample taken for sequencing was naive CD4+ T cells sorted from blood. Subset: CD45RA+ positively selected. The chain has TRBV7-9 and TRBJ1-1, with D hard to call. This clonotype was obtained from a man aged 25 to 45 in good health. The CDR3: CASSLDRLNTEAFF. The CDR3 bases are TGTGCCAGCAGCTTAGACAGATTGAACACTGAAGCTTTCTTT. Using reference TRBV7-9 and TRBJ1-1 for the parts outside the CDR3, the full variable domain is DTGVSQNPRHKITKRGQNVTFRCDPISEHNRLYWYRQTLGQGPEFLTYFQNEAQLEKSRLLSDRFSAERPKGSFSTLEIQRTEQGDSAMYLCASSLDRLNTEAFFGQGTRLTVV.